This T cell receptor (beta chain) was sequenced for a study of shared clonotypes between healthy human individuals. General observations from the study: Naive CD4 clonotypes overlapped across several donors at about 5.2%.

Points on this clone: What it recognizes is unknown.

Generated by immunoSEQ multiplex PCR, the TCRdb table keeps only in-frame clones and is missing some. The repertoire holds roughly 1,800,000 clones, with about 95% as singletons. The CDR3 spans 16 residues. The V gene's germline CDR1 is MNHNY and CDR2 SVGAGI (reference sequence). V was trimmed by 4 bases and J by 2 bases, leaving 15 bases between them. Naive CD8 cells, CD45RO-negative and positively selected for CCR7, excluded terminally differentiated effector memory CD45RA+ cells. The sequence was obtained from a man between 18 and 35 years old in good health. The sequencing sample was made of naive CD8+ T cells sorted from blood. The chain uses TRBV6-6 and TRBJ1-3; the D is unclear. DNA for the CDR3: TGTGCCAGCAGTTTCCTGACTGAGGGCGCTGGAAACACCATATATTTT. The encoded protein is CASSFLTEGAGNTIYF.